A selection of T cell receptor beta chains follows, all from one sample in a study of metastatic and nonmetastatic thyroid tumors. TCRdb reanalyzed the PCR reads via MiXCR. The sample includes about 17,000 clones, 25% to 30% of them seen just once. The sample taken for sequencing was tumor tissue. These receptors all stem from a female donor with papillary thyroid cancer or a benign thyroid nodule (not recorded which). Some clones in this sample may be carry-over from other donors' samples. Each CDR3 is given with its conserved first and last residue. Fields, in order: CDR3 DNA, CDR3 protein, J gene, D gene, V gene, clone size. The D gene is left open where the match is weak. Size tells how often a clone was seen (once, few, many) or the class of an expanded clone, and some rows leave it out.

CDR3nt: TGTGCCATCAGACTAGCGGGAGGGCCGGCCAAAAACATTCAGTACTTC
CDR3aa: CAIRLAGGPAKNIQYF
j_gene: TRBJ2-4
d_gene: TRBD2
v_gene: TRBV10-3
abundance: many

CDR3nt: TGTGCCAGCAGTGAGTTAGGGGGCGTTGGCTACACCTTC
CDR3aa: CASSELGGVGYTF
j_gene: TRBJ1-2
d_gene: TRBD1
v_gene: TRBV6-1
abundance: medium-sized

CDR3nt: TGTGCCAGCAGTTACTCAAGAGCAACTAATGAAAAACTGTTTTTT
CDR3aa: CASSYSRATNEKLFF
j_gene: TRBJ1-4
d_gene: -
v_gene: TRBV6-5
abundance: medium-sized

CDR3nt: TGCAGTGCTCAATCCCCGGGACAGGGCACCTACGAGCAGTACTTC
CDR3aa: CSAQSPGQGTYEQYF
j_gene: TRBJ2-7
d_gene: TRBD1
v_gene: TRBV20-1
abundance: -

CDR3nt: TGTGCCAGCAGTTCCGGGACAGGGCATCAGCCCCAGCATTTT
CDR3aa: CASSSGTGHQPQHF
j_gene: TRBJ1-5
d_gene: TRBD1
v_gene: TRBV12-3/TRBV12-4
abundance: -

CDR3nt: TGCAGTGCTAGAGATCCCGGACTGGAGCAGTACTTC
CDR3aa: CSARDPGLEQYF
j_gene: TRBJ2-7
d_gene: -
v_gene: TRBV20-1
abundance: many

CDR3nt: TGTGCCAGCAGCCACCGACAGGGACTTTCACCCCTCCACTTT
CDR3aa: CASSHRQGLSPLHF
j_gene: TRBJ1-6
d_gene: TRBD1
v_gene: TRBV13
abundance: -

CDR3nt: TGTGCCAGCACTGATTGGGGAGGGCGAAGGACAGATACGCAGTATTTT
CDR3aa: CASTDWGGRRTDTQYF
j_gene: TRBJ2-3
d_gene: TRBD2
v_gene: TRBV12-3/TRBV12-4
abundance: many

CDR3nt: TGTGCCAGCAGTGAGGTGCCGGGAGTAAGGTACAATGAGCAGTTCTTC
CDR3aa: CASSEVPGVRYNEQFF
j_gene: TRBJ2-1
d_gene: -
v_gene: TRBV6-1
abundance: few

CDR3nt: TGTGCCAGCAGCTTTCTGGATACGCAGTATTTT
CDR3aa: CASSFLDTQYF
j_gene: TRBJ2-3
d_gene: -
v_gene: TRBV5-5
abundance: many

CDR3nt: TGTGCCAGCACTTTATCCAGCTGGAGTCTGAAGAATGAGCAGTTCTTC
CDR3aa: CASTLSSWSLKNEQFF
j_gene: TRBJ2-1
d_gene: -
v_gene: TRBV12-3/TRBV12-4
abundance: few

CDR3nt: TGTGCCAGCAGCCAGGAGACGGGACAGGGACTCTACGAGCAGTACTTC
CDR3aa: CASSQETGQGLYEQYF
j_gene: TRBJ2-7
d_gene: TRBD1
v_gene: TRBV4-2
abundance: many

CDR3nt: TGCAGTGCTCCTTTAGCGGGGACTCCCGATACGCAGTATTTT
CDR3aa: CSAPLAGTPDTQYF
j_gene: TRBJ2-3
d_gene: TRBD2
v_gene: TRBV20-1
abundance: -

CDR3nt: TGTGCCAGCATGCGAGCGGGAGGGTGGAGCACAGATACGCAGTATTTT
CDR3aa: CASMRAGGWSTDTQYF
j_gene: TRBJ2-3
d_gene: TRBD2
v_gene: TRBV6-2/TRBV6-3
abundance: -

CDR3nt: TGTGCCAGCAGTTTAGTCAGGGACGGGACGGATACGCAGTATTTT
CDR3aa: CASSLVRDGTDTQYF
j_gene: TRBJ2-3
d_gene: -
v_gene: TRBV28
abundance: -

CDR3nt: TGTGCCAGCAGCTGGACCGGTACTAGCCCTGATACTCAGTATTTT
CDR3aa: CASSWTGTSPDTQYF
j_gene: TRBJ2-3
d_gene: -
v_gene: TRBV5-6
abundance: -